This T cell receptor (beta chain) appears in the sequencing data of a study of response to subunit inactivated influenza vaccine. This clonotype appeared a few times. One entry per CDR3 protein results from TCRdb running MiXCR on the RT-PCR reads. The repertoire holds about 570,000 distinct CDR3 sequences, with roughly 12% as singletons. V was trimmed by 3 bases and J by 4 bases, leaving 13 bases between them. Germline CDR1 reads SEHNR; CDR2 reads FQNEAQ (reference sequence). This CDR3 is built from 14 residues. The data were also submitted as part of a second study, on T cells expressing NK-cell markers. That paper notes: Synthesis of TCR beta cDNA relied on 5'RACE template switching carrying UMIs. The study sequenced eight donors, seven HCMV-seropositive and one seronegative.

The chain carries TRBV7-9 and TRBJ2-7, with D possibly TRBD2 on 5 matching bases. This TCR was recovered from a man aged 50 to 59 who received an inactivated influenza vaccine. This specimen was PBMCs from blood, taken on the day of vaccination. CDR3 residues: CASSFAGVMYEQYF. The DNA for the CDR3 is TGTGCCAGCAGCTTCGCGGGTGTTATGTACGAGCAGTACTTC.